One sample yielded the 26 T cell receptor beta chains listed below, sequenced in a study of control samples from healthy donors and cancer patients (dated by TCRdb to the early 2020s). Library preparation employed the immunoSEQ multiplex PCR assay. TCRdb re-hosts the immuneACCESS table, in-frame sequences only. Its copies lack some clones; in the studies checked, an unresolved V gene accounts for under half of them, and the cause for the rest is not known. A total of under 60,000 clones appear in this sample, roughly 92% of them only once. Jointly, the top ten make up less than 4.5% of the sample. The sequenced material came from blood. The receptors stem from a man aged 25-40 years in good health.

The CDR3 DNA reads as TGTGCCAGCAGTTACTCGCCCCGACGAGGGACCCAGTACTTC. It specifies CASSYSPRRGTQYF. V and J are TRBV6-5 and TRBJ2-5; no definite D call. The CDR3 runs to 14 residues. The V gene's germline CDR1 is MNHEY and CDR2 SVGAGI. Trimming took off 0 bases at V and 7 bases at J, with 12 bases between the two ends.

V usage is TRBV6-5 and J usage is TRBJ1-1; 7 bases are a match to TRBD1. Trimming removed 4 bases from V and 2 bases from J; junction bases left unmatched: 4. The CDR3 covers 14 residues. Germline CDR1 MNHEY, CDR2 SVGAGI. CDR3 bases: TGTGCCAGCAGTTTCGGGGACAGAAACACTGAAGCTTTCTTT. This sequence encodes CASSFGDRNTEAFF.

As regards this clone: Mismatch with germline at one junction end may stem from a read error. The chain employs TRBV6-1 and TRBJ1-6; no definite D call. There are 14 residues in the CDR3. The germline gives CDR1 MNHNS, CDR2 SASEGT. The CDR3 protein is CASREESLNSPLHF. The CDR3 DNA sequence: TGTGCCAGCAGAGAAGAATCCCTTAATTCACCCCTCCACTTT.

The V and J genes are TRBV6-1 and TRBJ2-5; 9 positions agree with TRBD2. This CDR3 region has 15 residues. V lost 2 bases to trimming and J lost 2 bases; unmatched junction nucleotides: 3. The germline V gene has CDR1 MNHNS and CDR2 SASEGT. The CDR3 DNA reads TGTGCCAGCAGTGAAATAGCGGGAGATCAAGAGACCCAGTACTTC. Protein: CASSEIAGDQETQYF.

As DNA, the CDR3 is TGTGCCAGCAGCTTAATTCAGTCAGGGCGAAGAGAGACCCAGTACTTC. It translates to CASSLIQSGRRETQYF. This chain uses TRBV7-8 with TRBJ2-5, with D perhaps TRBD1 (5 bases). Germline values: CDR1 SGHVS, CDR2 FQNEAQ. The CDR3 extends over 16 amino acids. Trimming cost V 2 bases and J 4 bases, with 17 bases left between them.

The chain employs TRBV6-2 or TRBV6-3 and TRBJ2-3, with 7 bases aligning to TRBD2. The CDR3 runs 16 residues. Trimming took 5 bases from V and 3 from J; bases not matched to a gene: 11. Germline loops: CDR1 MNHEY, CDR2 SVGEGT. CDR3 bases: TGTGCCAGCAGTATAGTTTCCGGGGGGTGGACAGATACGCAGTATTTT. Translation: CASSIVSGGWTDTQYF.

The chain employs TRBV7-9 and TRBJ2-5, with 9 bases identical to TRBD2. Looked up from germline, CDR1 is SEHNR and CDR2 is FQNEAQ (reference sequence). With V trimmed by 5 bases and J by 5 bases, 9 bases remained unmatched. The CDR3 covers 15 residues. In nucleotides, the CDR3 is TGTGCCAGCAGCCCAAGACTAGCGGCAGTGGAGACCCAGTACTTC. Translation: CASSPRLAAVETQYF.

This chain uses TRBV6-6 with TRBJ2-1; D not resolved. The CDR3 has 12 residues. Trimming cost V 2 bases and J 7 bases, with 6 bases left between them. Germline assignment: CDR1 MNHNY and CDR2 SVGAGI (reference sequence). In nucleotides, the CDR3 is TGTGCCAGCAGTTACAAAGAGAATGAGCAGTTCTTC. Translation gives CASSYKENEQFF.

V and J are TRBV24-1 and TRBJ2-3; no clear D. Trimming removed 0 bases at V and 2 bases at J, with 17 bases between. CDR3 length: 18 residues. CDR1 and CDR2 (germline): KGHDR, SFDVKD. CDR3 sequence (DNA): TGTGCCACCAGTGATTTGGGTCCCGGCTCCTCTGACACAGATACGCAGTATTTT. Protein sequence: CATSDLGPGSSDTDTQYF.

This sequence joins TRBV27 and TRBJ2-7; tentatively, D is TRBD1 (6 bases). V was cut by 1 base and J by 4 bases, with 11 bases left in between. The CDR3 runs 14 residues. From germline, CDR1 is MNHEY and CDR2 SMNVEV (reference sequence). The CDR3 region has the DNA TGTGCCAGCAGTTTATTAGGGGGTGTGTACGAGCAGTACTTC. It is translated as CASSLLGGVYEQYF.

The rearrangement links TRBV10-1 to TRBJ2-7; 7 nucleotides line up with TRBD1. Losses at the gene ends were 9 bases for V and 0 bases for J; bases not matched to a gene: 8. The CDR3 is 14 residues long. Per the germline V gene, CDR1 is WNHNN and CDR2 is SYGVQD (reference sequence). CDR3: CASLRDSGSYEQYF. The DNA of the CDR3 is TGCGCCAGTCTCCGGGACAGCGGCTCCTACGAGCAGTACTTC.

This chain links TRBV4-2 with TRBJ2-1; 9 nucleotides align to TRBD2. The V segment lost 2 bases and the J segment 5 bases; nucleotides outside the gene matches: 10. The CDR3 loop spans 17 amino acids. The V gene's germline CDR1 is LGHNA and CDR2 YNFKEQ. The CDR3 DNA reads as TGTGCCAGCAGCCAATCGGTTCTAGCGGGGTCCCACAATGAGCAGTTCTTC. Translation: CASSQSVLAGSHNEQFF.

The chain links TRBV7-6 to TRBJ2-1, with D tentatively TRBD1 (6 bases). Germline values: CDR1 SGHVS, CDR2 FNYEAQ. V lost 6 bases and J lost 0, with 15 bases in between. The CDR3 runs 16 residues. The CDR3: CASSHREDLSYNEQFF. The CDR3 DNA reads as TGTGCCAGCAGTCACAGGGAAGACCTCTCCTACAATGAGCAGTTCTTC.

The V gene is TRBV4-2, the J gene TRBJ2-3, with a possible D match to TRBD2 (6 bases). Germline values: CDR1 LGHNA, CDR2 YNFKEQ. Trimming pared 1 base from V and 2 bases from J, leaving 16 bases between. This CDR3 comprises 17 residues. The CDR3 bases are TGTGCCAGCAGCCAAGTTAGTAGCGGAGCCCCCACAGATACGCAGTATTTT. This codes for CASSQVSSGAPTDTQYF.

The rearrangement uses TRBV3-1 (or the pseudogene TRBV3-2) and TRBJ1-6; D may be TRBD1 (5 bases). From germline, CDR1 is LGHDT and CDR2 YNNKEL (reference sequence). CDR3 length: 15 residues. Trimming pared 0 bases from V and 2 bases from J, leaving 5 bases between. The CDR3 sequence is CASSQDRAYNSPLHF. The DNA of the CDR3 is TGTGCCAGCAGCCAAGACAGGGCCTATAATTCACCCCTCCACTTT.

The V and J genes are TRBV5-8 and TRBJ1-3; D remains unclear. V was clipped by 2 bases and J by 4 bases, with 10 bases between them. Germline V gene data show CDR1 as SGHTS and CDR2 as YDEGEE. CDR3 size: 14 residues. The CDR3 coding sequence is TGTGCCAGCAGCTTATCGGGATCCGGAAACACCATATATTTT. This encodes CASSLSGSGNTIYF. The whole variable domain, filled in from reference TRBV5-8 and TRBJ1-3, reads EAGVTQSPTHLIKTRGQQATLRCSPISGHTSVYWYQQALGLGLQFLLWYDEGEERNRGNFPPRFSGRQFPNYSSELNVNALELEDSALYLCASSLSGSGNTIYFGEGSWLTVV.

V and J are TRBV15 and TRBJ1-2, with a weak D call TRBD1 (5 bases). This CDR3 contains 14 residues. The V and J ends lost 1 base and 7 bases respectively, with 13 bases between them. CDR1 and CDR2 from the germline V gene are LNHNV and YYDKDF (reference sequence). CDR3 amino acids: CATSRGGGTGGYTF. DNA of the CDR3: TGTGCCACCAGCAGAGGGGGGGGGACTGGTGGCTACACCTTC.

This chain connects TRBV4-2 to TRBJ2-5; 9 bases align to TRBD2. This CDR3 has 16 residues. Losses at the gene ends were 3 bases for V and 5 bases for J; bases not matched to a gene: 10. Germline CDR1 is LGHNA and CDR2 is YNFKEQ. CDR3 DNA: TGTGCCAGCAGCCAGCCAATACTAGCGGGTGGTGAGACCCAGTACTTC. Its protein is CASSQPILAGGETQYF.

This sequence joins TRBV27 and TRBJ1-1, with a possible D match to TRBD1 (6 bases). The CDR3 runs 13 residues. Trimming left V 4 bases short and J 8 bases short, with 14 bases between. Looked up from germline, CDR1 is MNHEY and CDR2 is SMNVEV (reference sequence). The CDR3 loop reads CASSSRTVLEAFF. As DNA, the CDR3 is TGTGCCAGCAGTTCCCGGACAGTCCTCGAAGCTTTCTTT.

The V call is TRBV4-2, the J call TRBJ2-7; 7 nucleotides agree with TRBD1. Germline-derived CDR1 and CDR2 are LGHNA and YNFKEQ. This CDR3 contains 13 residues. The V and J ends lost 4 bases and 6 bases, in that order; junction bases with no gene match: 6. DNA for the CDR3: TGTGCCAGCAGCCGAGGACAGGCCCTCGAGCAGTACTTC. Residues: CASSRGQALEQYF.

The chain is built from TRBV29-1 and TRBJ2-5; D not resolved. CDR3 size: 13 residues. V was cut by 5 bases and J by 5 bases, with 15 bases left in between. The V gene's germline CDR1 is SQVTM and CDR2 ANQGSEA. In nucleotides, the CDR3 is TGCAGCGTTTTTACACCCCGGCACGAGACCCAGTACTTC. This codes for CSVFTPRHETQYF.

The CDR3 loop reads CASSLNLWGQRNEKLFF. CDR3 sequence (DNA): TGTGCCAGCAGCTTAAATCTCTGGGGGCAGCGGAATGAAAAACTGTTTTTT. The gene calls are TRBV7-2 and TRBJ1-4; TRBD1 is a possible D gene (6 bases). CDR1 is SGHTA, CDR2 FQGNSA, per germline. The CDR3 is 17 residues long. Between the trimmed V and J ends, which lost 2 bases and 5 bases, there was a span of 18 bases.

This clone was detected once. The genes are TRBV19 and TRBJ1-6; no clear D. The CDR3 spans 14 residues. Trimming took 7 bases from V and 0 from J, leaving 7 bases between them. Germline CDR1 is LNHDA and CDR2 is SQIVND (reference sequence). This chain's CDR3 is CASKQSSYNSPLHF. The CDR3 DNA reads TGTGCCAGTAAACAGAGCTCCTATAATTCACCCCTCCACTTT.

The V and J genes are TRBV7-9 and TRBJ1-1; D is ambiguous. The CDR3 has 13 amino acids. V lost 1 base and J 3 bases, leaving 6 bases between the germline ends. From germline, CDR1 is SEHNR and CDR2 FQNEAQ (reference sequence). CDR3 nucleotide sequence: TGTGCCAGCAGCTTAGGGGAGGACACTGAAGCTTTCTTT. It encodes CASSLGEDTEAFF. Full variable domain (outside the CDR3, taken from reference TRBV7-9 and TRBJ1-1): DTGVSQNPRHKITKRGQNVTFRCDPISEHNRLYWYRQTLGQGPEFLTYFQNEAQLEKSRLLSDRFSAERPKGSFSTLEIQRTEQGDSAMYLCASSLGEDTEAFFGQGTRLTVV.

V gene TRBV6-5 combines with J gene TRBJ2-1, with TRBD2 matching 15 bases. The CDR3 runs 15 residues. From germline, CDR1 is MNHEY and CDR2 SVGAGI. V trimming: 6 bases; J trimming: 8 bases; junction bases outside the gene matches: 5. Here the CDR3 DNA reads TGTGCCAGCAGCTGGACTAGCGGGAGGGATGATGAGCAGTTCTTC. This encodes CASSWTSGRDDEQFF.

Only one count was recorded for this clone. The chain has TRBV6-6 and TRBJ2-2; no firm D call. V was trimmed by 5 bases and J by 4 bases, leaving 11 bases between them. Germline V lookup: CDR1 MNHNY, CDR2 SVGAGI (reference sequence). The CDR3 runs to 14 residues. CDR3 bases: TGTGCCAGCAGTGCCAACCCCGCCACCGGGGAGCTGTTTTTT. This codes for CASSANPATGELFF.